This TCR beta chain was obtained from a study of cytomegalovirus exposure and HLA in healthy donors. Study-wide points: Despite most TCR sequences being rare, some public TCRs occurred in many donors.

The PCR used 60 Vbeta and 13 Jbeta primers. The table came from immunoSEQ multiplex PCR; TCRdb's copy has only in-frame clones and leaves some out. The sample has 250,000 to 350,000 clones, 86% seen once. The CDR3 length is 14 residues. Germline V CDR1 and CDR2: MDHEN, SYDVKM. With V trimmed by 4 bases and J by 4 bases, 4 bases remained unmatched. Remarks on this clone: Antigen specificity is unknown.

Sequencing was performed on PBMCs. V and J are TRBV28 and TRBJ2-1; 7 nucleotides align to TRBD1. This receptor was taken from a man in his forties or fifties in good health and CMV-seropositive. The CDR3 reads CASSWTGDYNEQFF. In DNA, the CDR3 is TGTGCCAGCAGTTGGACAGGAGATTACAATGAGCAGTTCTTC.